This is a list of T cell receptor beta chains from one sample in a study of blood T cell repertoires in COVID-19. Some clones are missing from TCRdb's copy, which holds only in-frame ones; the method was immunoSEQ multiplex PCR. Here the sample spans 150,000 to 200,000 clones, about 85% being singletons. The sequencing sample was made of peripheral blood. The receptors were sampled from a woman aged 25 to 39 with active or convalescent COVID-19. CDR3s include the opening cysteine and the closing phenylalanine or tryptophan. The D gene is left open where the match is weak.

j_gene: TRBJ1-5
d_gene: TRBD1
v_gene: TRBV18
CDR3aa: CASSPPSTGEVGNQPQHF
CDR3nt: TGTGCCAGCTCACCACCGAGTACAGGGGAGGTAGGCAATCAGCCCCAGCATTTT

j_gene: TRBJ2-5
d_gene: -
v_gene: TRBV3-1/TRBV3-2
CDR3aa: CASSPQAGVWGETQYF
CDR3nt: TGTGCCAGCAGCCCACAAGCCGGGGTCTGGGGAGAGACCCAGTACTTC

j_gene: TRBJ2-7
d_gene: TRBD1
v_gene: TRBV5-4
CDR3aa: CASSLVGGQLSSYEQYF
CDR3nt: TGTGCCAGCAGCTTGGTAGGGGGACAGCTGAGCTCCTACGAGCAGTACTTC

j_gene: TRBJ2-7
d_gene: -
v_gene: TRBV5-1
CDR3aa: CASSFEVAAISYEQYF
CDR3nt: TGCGCCAGCAGCTTCGAGGTAGCGGCCATCTCCTACGAGCAGTACTTC

j_gene: TRBJ2-1
d_gene: TRBD1
v_gene: TRBV5-4
CDR3aa: CASSRDSTNEQFF
CDR3nt: TGTGCCAGCAGCCGGGACAGCACCAATGAGCAGTTCTTC

j_gene: TRBJ2-7
d_gene: -
v_gene: TRBV27
CDR3aa: CASSSLQGRVQYF
CDR3nt: TGTGCCAGCAGCAGTTTACAGGGAAGGGTGCAGTACTTC

j_gene: TRBJ2-7
d_gene: TRBD1
v_gene: TRBV7-2
CDR3aa: CASSQQGAKLDEQYF
CDR3nt: TGTGCCAGCAGCCAACAGGGGGCGAAGCTGGACGAGCAGTACTTC

j_gene: TRBJ2-3
d_gene: TRBD2
v_gene: TRBV5-1
CDR3aa: CASSSLTSAGGTDTQYF
CDR3nt: TGCGCCAGCAGCTCGTTGACTAGCGCCGGTGGCACAGATACGCAGTATTTT

j_gene: TRBJ1-5
d_gene: -
v_gene: TRBV6-5
CDR3aa: CATPSGGPGGPQHF
CDR3nt: TGTGCCACCCCAAGCGGGGGGCCGGGGGGACCCCAGCATTTT

j_gene: TRBJ2-1
d_gene: TRBD2
v_gene: TRBV6-1
CDR3aa: CASSEGSSGRGNEQFF
CDR3nt: TGTGCCAGCAGTGAAGGGTCTAGCGGGAGGGGGAATGAGCAGTTCTTC

j_gene: TRBJ2-1
d_gene: TRBD1
v_gene: TRBV18
CDR3aa: CASSPEDRDFDDEQFF
CDR3nt: TGTGCCAGCTCACCCGAAGACAGGGATTTCGATGATGAGCAGTTCTTC

j_gene: TRBJ1-5
d_gene: -
v_gene: TRBV15
CDR3aa: CATSSRGSQPQHF
CDR3nt: TGTGCCACCAGCAGTAGGGGAAGTCAGCCCCAGCATTTT

j_gene: TRBJ2-3
d_gene: TRBD2
v_gene: TRBV2
CDR3aa: CASSERAGVGADTQYF
CDR3nt: TGTGCCAGCAGTGAAAGGGCGGGAGTCGGCGCAGATACGCAGTATTTT

j_gene: TRBJ2-3
d_gene: -
v_gene: TRBV4-1
CDR3aa: CASSQDAGAADTQYF
CDR3nt: TGCGCCAGCAGCCAAGACGCGGGGGCGGCAGATACGCAGTATTTT

j_gene: TRBJ2-3
d_gene: -
v_gene: TRBV11-3
CDR3aa: CASSLVSGGSTDTQYF
CDR3nt: TGTGCCAGCAGCTTAGTATCCGGGGGTTCTACAGATACGCAGTATTTT

j_gene: TRBJ2-7
d_gene: -
v_gene: TRBV2
CDR3aa: CASSPGPDSSYEQYF
CDR3nt: TGTGCCAGCAGCCCCGGGCCGGACTCATCCTACGAGCAGTACTTC

j_gene: TRBJ1-1
d_gene: -
v_gene: TRBV27
CDR3aa: CASSLNGGHLMNTEAFF
CDR3nt: TGTGCCAGCAGTTTAAACGGGGGTCACCTTATGAACACTGAAGCTTTCTTT

j_gene: TRBJ2-3
d_gene: -
v_gene: TRBV5-4
CDR3aa: CASSFELHTDTQYF
CDR3nt: TGTGCCAGCAGCTTCGAACTCCACACAGATACGCAGTATTTT

j_gene: TRBJ1-2
d_gene: -
v_gene: TRBV12-1
CDR3aa: CASSFDRTLRVRGYTF
CDR3nt: TGTGCCAGCAGCTTTGACAGGACCCTACGGGTTAGGGGCTACACCTTC

j_gene: TRBJ1-2
d_gene: -
v_gene: TRBV27
CDR3aa: CASSLNGHYGYTF
CDR3nt: TGTGCCAGCAGTTTAAACGGTCACTATGGCTACACCTTC